Sequencing of this T cell receptor beta chain was carried out in a study of blood T cell repertoires in COVID-19. The repertoire was sequenced with immunoSEQ multiplex PCR; TCRdb's copy has only in-frame clones and lacks some. Counted here are about 150,000 clones, 85% to 90% occurring once; the ten biggest clones make up approximately 2.8%. The CDR3 covers 18 residues. The J segment lost 4 bases and the V segment lost 8 bases, leaving 14 bases of the junction unmatched. Germline V gives CDR1 MGHRA, CDR2 YSYEKL. The V and J genes are TRBV4-1 and TRBJ2-2, with 12 bases matching TRBD2. The clonotype comes from a woman in her fifties or sixties with active COVID-19. Source material: peripheral blood. The CDR3 DNA sequence: TGCGCCAGCTCGCAAGGGGGACTAGCGGGTATCGGCACCGGGGAGCTGTTTTTT. Its protein product is CASSQGGLAGIGTGELFF.